The text below deals with one T cell receptor beta chain. Antigen specificity is unknown. The data originate from a study of response to subunit inactivated influenza vaccine. Points from the study as a whole: Researchers suggested that each seasonal influenza vaccination recruits few new T cells.

TCRdb reanalysed the RT-PCR reads using MiXCR and keeps one entry per CDR3 protein. Of some 500,000 distinct CDR3 sequences listed, less than 30% were seen once; the top ten hold approximately 2%. Trimming took off 7 bases at V and 2 bases at J, with 13 bases between the two ends. CDR3 size: 14 residues. Germline assignment: CDR1 MNHNS and CDR2 SASEGT. The material was CD4+ T cells sorted from PBMCs, obtained 4 to 6 days after vaccination. The chain carries TRBV6-1 and TRBJ2-3; D unresolved. The source is a man aged 50 or older who received an inactivated influenza vaccine. The CDR3 nucleotides are TGTGCCAGCATGAGGTTTAAATTCACAGATACGCAGTATTTT. Residues: CASMRFKFTDTQYF.